This T cell receptor beta chain is from a study of Ad26.COV2.S vaccination and SARS-CoV-2 variants. Study as a whole: Into the muscle, Ad26.COV2.S was dosed once or twice, 56 days apart.

Described treatment: around 19 received Ad26.COV2.S at low or high dose, single or two shots; about 5 received placebo; per-sample allocation not given. Samples came from day 63 after the first vaccine or placebo injection. The individual, an adult aged 18-55 years, was a donor in Boston. An Ad26 vector expressing Wuhan-strain SARS-CoV-2 spike served as the vaccine. CDR1 ENHRY and CDR2 SYGVKD come from the germline V gene. The CDR3 is 16 amino acids. The ends were cut back, 0 bases at V and 4 bases at J, with 13 bases in the middle. Sequenced by immunoSEQ multiplex PCR; TCRdb stores in-frame clones only, minus some. Among more than 300,000 clones, 85% were seen once, and the ten largest hold around 2%.

The input for sequencing was peripheral blood, taken in a trial of Ad26.COV2.S vaccine versus placebo. The rearrangement joins TRBV10-3 to TRBJ1-3; possible D gene TRBD1, 5 bases. The source is a person aged 18-65 years who received the Ad26.COV2.S COVID-19 vaccine or a placebo. CDR3 in DNA: TGTGCCATCAGTGAGTCGGGGGTAATGAGAGGAAACACCATATATTTT. This translates into CAISESGVMRGNTIYF.